This is a list of T cell receptor beta chains from one sample in a study of post-analysis software for immune sequencing data. TCRdb ran MiXCR on the PCR reads and lists one entry per CDR3 protein. The table includes about 200,000 distinct CDR3 sequences, over 25% detected once. The sequenced sample consisted of blood. The receptor set was obtained from a girl aged 2 to 17 with multiple sclerosis. Both conserved end residues are part of each CDR3. The D gene is left open where the match is weak. Size tells how often a clone was seen (once, few, many) or the class of an expanded clone, and some rows leave it out.

j_call v_call d_call clone_size cdr3_length cdr3_aa cdr3_nt
TRBJ1-1 TRBV2 NA few 14 CASSEGRGNTEAFF TGTGCCAGCAGTGAGGGCAGGGGGAACACTGAAGCTTTCTTT
TRBJ2-1 TRBV9 NA many 16 CASSVDMAGVYNEQFF TGTGCCAGCAGCGTAGATATGGCAGGGGTCTACAATGAGCAGTTCTTC
TRBJ2-1 TRBV28 NA many 16 CASSLGGDWRFHEQFF TGTGCCAGCAGTTTGGGTGGGGACTGGCGCTTCCATGAGCAGTTCTTC
TRBJ1-1 TRBV28 TRBD1 once 14 CASSLGRGYTEAFF TGTGCCAGCAGTTTGGGCAGGGGGTACACTGAAGCTTTCTTT
TRBJ1-2 TRBV5-1 NA NA 15 CASSPQGLANYGYTF TGCGCCAGCAGCCCGCAGGGTTTAGCTAACTATGGCTACACCTTC
TRBJ2-1 TRBV7-2 TRBD2 many 13 CASSFRTSNEQFF TGTGCCAGCAGCTTCCGGACTAGCAATGAGCAGTTCTTC
TRBJ2-7 TRBV30 NA NA 10 CAWRPDEQYF TGTGCCTGGAGACCGGACGAGCAGTACTTC
TRBJ2-3 TRBV5-1 TRBD1 many 15 CASSFKGALTDTQYF TGCGCCAGCAGCTTCAAGGGGGCCCTCACAGATACGCAGTATTTT
TRBJ2-1 TRBV7-9 NA many 13 CASSFPPYNEQFF TGTGCCAGCAGCTTCCCTCCGTACAATGAGCAGTTCTTC
TRBJ2-5 TRBV9 NA NA 13 CASSRKTGFRQYF TGTGCCAGCAGTCGAAAGACGGGTTTCCGGCAGTACTTC
TRBJ2-6 TRBV5-6 NA many 16 CASSLGPGSGANVLTF TGTGCCAGCAGCTTGGGGCCCGGCTCTGGGGCCAACGTCCTGACTTTC
TRBJ1-1 TRBV7-2 NA few 14 CASSLGSLNTEVFF TGTGCCAGCAGCTTAGGTTCGTTGAACACTGAAGTTTTCTTT
TRBJ2-5 TRBV6-6 NA many 18 CASSYSPDYFTPQETQYF TGTGCCAGCAGTTACTCCCCGGACTATTTCACCCCTCAAGAGACCCAGTACTTC
TRBJ2-1 TRBV6-1 TRBD1 NA 16 CASSGLPGQGYDEQFF TGTGCCAGCAGTGGGCTACCGGGACAGGGATACGATGAGCAGTTCTTC
TRBJ1-2 TRBV5-1 TRBD1 NA 15 CASSYQGAPSDGYTF TGCGCCAGCAGCTACCAGGGGGCCCCCTCAGATGGCTACACCTTC
TRBJ1-2 TRBV7-2 NA many 14 CASSPPNIPYGYTF TGTGCCAGCAGCCCCCCCAACATCCCCTATGGCTACACCTTC
TRBJ2-7 TRBV2 TRBD2 NA 15 CASLGGLAGGSEQYF TGTGCCAGCTTGGGGGGACTAGCGGGAGGTTCCGAGCAGTACTTC
TRBJ2-7 TRBV20-1 TRBD2 many 16 CSAPQASGTGGYEQYF TGCAGTGCACCCCAAGCTAGCGGGACCGGCGGCTACGAGCAGTACTTC
TRBJ1-6 TRBV2 NA NA 15 CASSESGQVASPLHF TGTGCCAGCAGTGAAAGCGGGCAGGTCGCTTCACCCCTCCACTTT
TRBJ2-4 TRBV29-1 NA many 13 CSVGGLAKNIQYF TGCAGCGTTGGGGGGTTAGCCAAAAACATTCAGTACTTC
TRBJ2-7 TRBV15 TRBD1 NA 14 CATSRGDRGDEQYF TGTGCCACCAGCAGGGGCGACAGGGGGGATGAGCAGTACTTC
TRBJ1-1 TRBV19 NA NA 14 CASTPGLGNTEAFF TGTGCCAGTACCCCCGGACTAGGCAACACTGAAGCTTTCTTT
TRBJ2-1 TRBV5-1 TRBD2 many 19 CASSLTPSGTSITYNEQFF TGCGCCAGCAGCCTTACTCCTAGCGGGACCTCCATCACATACAATGAGCAGTTCTTC
TRBJ2-5 TRBV14 NA once 14 CASSPNQVLETQYF TGTGCCAGCAGCCCAAACCAAGTTCTCGAGACCCAGTACTTC
TRBJ2-5 TRBV18 NA NA 14 CASSHGTGQETQYF TGTGCCAGCTCCCACGGAACAGGGCAAGAGACCCAGTACTTC
TRBJ2-5 TRBV5-1 NA few 14 CASSLLIFQETQYF TGCGCCAGCAGCTTGCTCATTTTCCAAGAGACCCAGTACTTC
TRBJ2-2 TRBV20-1 NA NA 16 CSARGRHISNTGELFF TGCAGTGCTAGAGGCAGACACATTTCGAACACCGGGGAGCTGTTTTTT
TRBJ2-3 TRBV11-2 TRBD2 NA 14 CASARGGYTDTQYF TGTGCCTCGGCCCGGGGGGGCTATACAGATACGCAGTATTTT
TRBJ2-7 TRBV6-5 TRBD1 few 13 CASRGTADYEQYF TGTGCCAGCAGAGGGACAGCGGACTACGAGCAGTACTTC
TRBJ1-1 TRBV2 TRBD1 few 16 CASSGVFRDRGTEAFF TGTGCCAGCAGTGGGGTATTTCGAGACAGGGGCACTGAAGCTTTCTTT
TRBJ1-6 TRBV12-3/TRBV12-4 NA NA 15 CASSFIRVDNSPLHF TGTGCCAGCAGTTTTATCAGGGTTGATAATTCACCCCTCCACTTT
TRBJ2-7 TRBV4-1 TRBD2 NA 16 CASSQVPGGGFYEQYF TGCGCCAGCAGCCAAGTTCCGGGGGGGGGTTTCTACGAGCAGTACTTC
TRBJ2-7 TRBV6-2/TRBV6-3 NA many 11 CASSPKYEQYF TGTGCCAGCAGTCCAAAATACGAGCAGTACTTC
TRBJ1-1 TRBV9 TRBD1 few 13 CASSVLDRGVAFF TGTGCCAGCAGCGTATTGGACAGGGGTGTAGCTTTCTTT
TRBJ2-5 TRBV20-1 NA NA 12 CSAVPPGGTQYF TGCAGTGCTGTGCCTCCCGGGGGGACCCAGTACTTC
TRBJ2-5 TRBV5-6 TRBD2 many 14 CASSLGTNQETQYF TGTGCCAGCAGCTTAGGGACTAACCAAGAGACCCAGTACTTC
TRBJ2-5 TRBV15 TRBD2 many 15 CATSREGGLQETQYF TGTGCCACCAGCAGAGAGGGAGGGCTCCAAGAGACCCAGTACTTC
TRBJ2-7 TRBV12-3/TRBV12-4 NA few 16 CASSPAGRVGGYEQYF TGTGCCAGCAGCCCCGCCGGGCGCGTAGGAGGCTACGAGCAGTACTTC
TRBJ2-3 TRBV12-3/TRBV12-4 TRBD2 NA 17 CASSLVGLAGSTDTQYF TGTGCCAGCAGTTTAGTGGGACTAGCGGGGAGCACAGATACGCAATATTTT
TRBJ1-1 TRBV30 NA NA 12 CAWSLGAGSAFF TGTGCCTGGAGTTTGGGCGCAGGGTCAGCTTTCTTT
TRBJ2-7 TRBV7-9 TRBD2 NA 16 CASSLNIGLGSYEQYF TGTGCCAGCAGCTTAAATATTGGACTAGGGTCCTACGAGCAGTACTTC
TRBJ2-5 TRBV20-1 TRBD2 few 13 CSARTSGLKTQYF TGCAGTGCTCGGACTAGCGGGCTGAAGACCCAGTACTTC
TRBJ1-2 TRBV4-2 NA many 15 CASSQESAANYGYTF TGTGCCAGCAGCCAAGAGTCAGCCGCTAACTATGGCTACACCTTC
TRBJ2-2 TRBV18 NA NA 14 CANSPPKVAGELFF TGTGCCAACTCACCCCCCAAAGTCGCCGGGGAGCTGTTTTTT
TRBJ1-3 TRBV10-2 NA few 14 CASSDRSSGNTIYF TGCGCCAGTTCCGACCGTAGCTCTGGAAACACCATATATTTT
TRBJ2-5 TRBV11-2 TRBD1 NA 15 CASSQTGGAGETQYF TGTGCCAGCAGCCAAACAGGGGGCGCCGGGGAGACCCAGTACTTC
TRBJ1-1 TRBV12-3/TRBV12-4 NA NA 15 CASSLASQVNAEAFF TGTGCCAGCAGTTTGGCCTCCCAGGTGAACGCTGAAGCTTTCTTT
TRBJ2-1 TRBV24-1 NA NA 13 CATSRSFGNEQFF TGTGCCACCAGTAGAAGTTTCGGTAATGAGCAGTTCTTC
TRBJ2-7 TRBV20-1 NA many 14 CSARDFAVTYEQYF TGCAGTGCTAGAGATTTCGCGGTTACCTACGAGCAGTACTTC
TRBJ2-5 TRBV27 NA NA 16 CASSLRQGGVRETQYF TGTGCCAGCAGTTTACGCCAGGGGGGTGTAAGGGAGACCCAGTACTTC
TRBJ2-4 TRBV27 NA many 14 CASSLSRTKNIQYF TGTGCCAGCAGTTTATCGAGGACCAAAAACATTCAGTACTTC
TRBJ2-7 TRBV15 TRBD1 few 16 CATSRDKGQGPVEQYF TGTGCCACCAGCAGAGATAAGGGACAGGGCCCGGTCGAGCAGTACTTC
TRBJ2-5 TRBV20-1 TRBD1 NA 15 CSARAGGQGGETQYF TGCAGTGCTAGAGCCGGGGGACAGGGAGGAGAGACCCAGTACTTC
TRBJ2-7 TRBV11-2 NA many 12 CASTPTLKRQYF TGTGCCAGCACCCCAACCCTGAAACGGCAGTACTTC
TRBJ2-1 TRBV5-1 NA many 15 CASSLEAGSYNEQFF TGCGCCAGCAGCTTGGAAGCGGGCTCCTACAATGAGCAGTTCTTC
TRBJ1-5 TRBV28 TRBD1 NA 15 CASSSRDSGNQPQHF TGTGCCAGCAGTTCCCGGGACAGCGGCAATCAGCCCCAGCATTTT